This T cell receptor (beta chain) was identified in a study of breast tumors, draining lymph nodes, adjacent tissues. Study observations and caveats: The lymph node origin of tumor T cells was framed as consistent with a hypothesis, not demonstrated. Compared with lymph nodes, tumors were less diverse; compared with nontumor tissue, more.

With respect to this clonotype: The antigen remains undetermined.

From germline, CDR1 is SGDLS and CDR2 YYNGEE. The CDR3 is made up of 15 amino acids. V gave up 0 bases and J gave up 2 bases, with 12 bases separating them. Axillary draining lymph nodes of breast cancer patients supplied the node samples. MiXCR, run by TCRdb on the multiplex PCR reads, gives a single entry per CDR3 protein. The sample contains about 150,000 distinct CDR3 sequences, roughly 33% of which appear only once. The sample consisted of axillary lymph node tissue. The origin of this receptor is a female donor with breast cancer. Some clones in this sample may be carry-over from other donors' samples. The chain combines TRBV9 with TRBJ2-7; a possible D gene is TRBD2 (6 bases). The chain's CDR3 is CASSVEGLPAYEQYF. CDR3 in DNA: TGTGCCAGCAGCGTAGAGGGACTTCCAGCCTACGAGCAGTACTTC.